These 12 T cell receptor beta chains were sequenced from one sample in a study of shared clonotypes between healthy human individuals. Cells designated naive CD8 were CD45RO-negative and were positively selected for CCR7, with terminally differentiated effector memory CD45RA+ cells excluded. TCRdb's copy holds only in-frame clones and misses some; the assay was immunoSEQ multiplex PCR. The table has 2 million to 2.5 million clones, approximately 94% seen once. Sequenced sample: naive CD8+ T cells sorted from blood. These receptors came from a man aged 18-30 years in good health.

The rearrangement links TRBV27 to TRBJ1-1; no clear D gene. The germline V gene encodes CDR1 MNHEY and CDR2 SMNVEV (reference sequence). This CDR3 is built from 17 residues. The germline V and J ends were trimmed by 6 bases and 3 bases, with 23 bases remaining between them. The CDR3 protein is CASSPDAPLAWDTEAFF. CDR3 in DNA: TGTGCCAGCAGCCCAGATGCCCCTTTGGCTTGGGACACTGAAGCTTTCTTT.

Note on this clone: The DNA is left out, because the CDR3 cannot be placed on it with certainty; the CDR3 is given as TCRdb lists it. The CDR3 loop reads CASSLFGAGYGYTF. The J gene is TRBJ1-2, the V gene TRBV5-6. Germline V gives CDR1 SGHDT, CDR2 YYEEEE. The CDR3 adds up to 14 amino acids, both ends counted.

V is TRBV5-4 and J is TRBJ2-5, with 7 bases fitting TRBD1. The CDR3 extends over 18 amino acids. The junction had 15 bases not matched to a gene; V was cut back by 1 base and J by 3 bases. Germline CDR1 and CDR2: SGHNT and YYREEE (reference sequence). This chain's CDR3 is CASSLLWETGPTKETQYF. Here the CDR3 DNA reads TGTGCCAGCAGCTTGCTTTGGGAGACAGGGCCCACAAAAGAGACCCAGTACTTC.

This clone was picked up one time. V and J are TRBV6-5 and TRBJ2-1; no clear D. The CDR3 contains 16 residues. With 0 bases removed from V and 7 bases from J, the gap between germline ends came to 16 bases. Germline V gene sequence: CDR1 MNHEY, CDR2 SVGAGI. CDR3 amino acids: CASSYSIGSVSNEQFF. CDR3 DNA: TGTGCCAGCAGTTACTCGATTGGTTCAGTCAGTAATGAGCAGTTCTTC.

CDR3 nucleotides: TGTGCCAGTAGTCCGGACGCGGAGGAGACCCAGTACTTC. Protein: CASSPDAEETQYF. V gene TRBV19 combines with J gene TRBJ2-5, with D uncertain. Trimming removed 5 bases from V and 5 bases from J, with 12 bases in between. This CDR3 spans 13 amino acids. Germline CDR1 reads LNHDA; CDR2 reads SQIVND (reference sequence).

To note about this clone: This same CDR3 is encoded by further DNA sequences in the sample. The V call is TRBV29-1, the J call TRBJ2-7; D remains unclear. V lost 3 bases to trimming and J lost 1 base, with 7 bases between them. CDR1 and CDR2 (germline): SQVTM, ANQGSEA. The length of the CDR3 is 12 residues. The CDR3 loop is CSVETESYEQYF. The CDR3 nucleotides are TGCAGCGTTGAGACGGAATCCTACGAGCAGTACTTC.

This chain connects TRBV6-5 to TRBJ1-4; D is ambiguous. V gave up 7 bases and J gave up 0 bases, with 12 bases separating them. Germline CDR1 is MNHEY and CDR2 is SVGAGI. The CDR3 covers 15 residues. The CDR3 loop is CASKGQLSTNEKLFF. CDR3 nucleotide sequence: TGTGCCAGCAAAGGGCAGCTCTCAACTAATGAAAAACTGTTTTTT.

The rearrangement joins TRBV7-8 to TRBJ2-7; D unclear. The germline V and J ends were trimmed by 5 bases and 0 bases, with 17 bases remaining between them. CDR3 length: 16 amino acids. Germline V CDR1 and CDR2: SGHVS, FQNEAQ. CDR3 DNA: TGTGCCAGCAGCCCCTTTTTGACTCCAGCCTCCTACGAGCAGTACTTC. Translation gives CASSPFLTPASYEQYF.

The V call is TRBV25-1, the J call TRBJ1-6; 7 positions match TRBD1. CDR3 size: 13 residues. V gave up 4 bases and J gave up 6 bases; unmatched junction bases: 0. The germline V gene has CDR1 MGHDK and CDR2 SYGVNS. CDR3 nucleotide sequence: TGTGCCAGCAGTGCAGGGGGTAATTCACCCCTCCACTTT. Encoded protein: CASSAGGNSPLHF.

The chain has TRBV28 and TRBJ2-7, with 9 bases aligning to TRBD1. The CDR3 extends over 13 amino acids. In germline, CDR1 is MDHEN, CDR2 SYDVKM. V was clipped by 5 bases and J by 6 bases; unmatched bases: 5. The CDR3 DNA reads as TGTGCCAGCAGTACCCTGACAGGGGGCGAGCAGTACTTC. Translation: CASSTLTGGEQYF.

V is TRBV7-2 and J is TRBJ2-3, with 8 positions matching TRBD1. The V and J ends lost 3 bases and 3 bases, in that order; junction bases with no gene match: 5. The V gene's germline CDR1 is SGHTA and CDR2 FQGNSA. The CDR3 is made up of 15 amino acids. In DNA form, the CDR3 reads TGTGCCAGCAGCTTGTACTACAGGGGGACAGATACGCAGTATTTT. It is translated as CASSLYYRGTDTQYF. Full variable domain (outside the CDR3, taken from reference TRBV7-2 and TRBJ2-3): GAGVSQSPSNKVTEKGKDVELRCDPISGHTALYWYRQSLGQGLEFLIYFQGNSAPDKSGLPSDRFSAERTGGSVSTLTIQRTQQEDSAVYLCASSLYYRGTDTQYFGPGTRLTVL.

The CDR3 bases are TGTGCCAGCACTCCCCGGGAGATGAACACTGAAGCTTTCTTT. Protein: CASTPREMNTEAFF. V usage is TRBV13 and J usage is TRBJ1-1; D is ambiguous. The CDR3 extends over 14 amino acids. The germline V gene has CDR1 PRHDT and CDR2 FYEKMQ (reference sequence). Deletions cut 7 bases from V and 0 bases from J, with 12 bases between.